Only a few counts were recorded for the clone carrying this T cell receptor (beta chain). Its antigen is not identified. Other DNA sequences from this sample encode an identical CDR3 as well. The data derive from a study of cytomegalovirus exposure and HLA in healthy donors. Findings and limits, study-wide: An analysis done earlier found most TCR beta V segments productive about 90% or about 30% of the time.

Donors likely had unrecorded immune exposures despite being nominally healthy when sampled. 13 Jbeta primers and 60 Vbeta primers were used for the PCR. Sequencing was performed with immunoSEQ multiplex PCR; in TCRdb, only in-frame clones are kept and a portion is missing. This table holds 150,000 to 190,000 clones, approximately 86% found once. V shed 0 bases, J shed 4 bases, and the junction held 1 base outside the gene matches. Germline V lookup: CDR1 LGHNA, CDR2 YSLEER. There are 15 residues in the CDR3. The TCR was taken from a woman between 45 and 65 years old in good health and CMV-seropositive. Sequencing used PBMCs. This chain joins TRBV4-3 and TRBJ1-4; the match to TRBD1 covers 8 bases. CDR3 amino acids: CASSQEGQGNEKLFF. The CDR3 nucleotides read TGCGCCAGCAGCCAAGAAGGACAGGGTAATGAAAAACTGTTTTTT.